This T cell receptor beta chain was recovered during a study of T cells in Graves' hyperthyroidism and ophthalmopathy. Study findings and constraints: Also found in blood were most expanded thyroid clonotypes above 0.001. Patients with ophthalmopathy were separated from those with stable hyperthyroidism by a 13 V-J model.

There were TCR beta CDR3 regions amplified from RNA transcripts. The HTBI primer set served for first-round RT-PCR of the TCR CDR3. TCRdb analysed the multiplex PCR reads with MiXCR anew, one entry per CDR3 protein. The profile shows under 750,000 distinct CDR3 sequences, around 19% of them singletons. Regarding this clonotype: Its target is unknown. The junction differs from germline at one of its ends, possibly a read error.

The hyperthyroidism was newly diagnosed and had lasted under 2 months; the patients were aged 18 to 65. Diagnoses were made from clinical symptoms, serum measures (thyroxine and TRAb), thyroid ultrasound and orbital computed tomography. The clonotype was recovered from a woman aged 45-60 years with Graves' hyperthyroidism that later progressed to Graves' ophthalmopathy. Material for sequencing was blood.

The CDR3 bases are TGCGCCAGCAGCTTGGATGGGACAGGGACCTACGCGCAGTACTTC. Protein product: CASSLDGTGTYAQYF. The chain links TRBV5-1 to TRBJ2-7, with 9 bases aligning to TRBD1. From germline, CDR1 is SGHRS and CDR2 YFSETQ. The CDR3 extends over 15 amino acids.